These T cell receptor beta chains were read from a single sample in a study of blood T cell repertoires in COVID-19. TCRdb's table, derived via immunoSEQ multiplex PCR, lists solely in-frame clones and lacks some. The table shows roughly 130,000 clones, with 65% to 85% occurring only once. Sequencing was done on a sample of peripheral blood. Receptors were obtained from a man in his thirties or forties with COVID-19, enrolled during active disease. The CDR3 runs from the conserved cysteine through the conserved F or W. Fields, in order: clone size, J gene, D gene, V gene, CDR3 DNA, CDR3 protein. The D gene is left open where the match is weak. Size is omitted from some rows. Given values are once, few, many or a class for expanded clones.

once | TRBJ1-3 | . | TRBV28 | TGTACCTCGGGCTCTGGAAACACCATATATTTT | CTSGSGNTIYF
. | TRBJ1-5 | . | TRBV2 | TGTGCCAGCAGTGGTCAGGAAAATCAGCCCCAGCATTTT | CASSGQENQPQHF
. | TRBJ1-1 | TRBD1 | TRBV5-1 | TGCGCCAGCAGCTTGGTCCCAGGGGGGACGAACACTGAAGCTTTCTTT | CASSLVPGGTNTEAFF
. | TRBJ2-2 | TRBD2 | TRBV5-1 | TGCGCCAGCAGCTTAGGCGGGAGTGGAGCCGGGGAGCTGTTTTTT | CASSLGGSGAGELFF
. | TRBJ2-3 | . | TRBV9 | TGTGCCAGCAGCCCCGCAGGAGATACGCAGTATTTT | CASSPAGDTQYF
. | TRBJ2-3 | . | TRBV28 | TGTGCCAGCAGTTTATCCCCCGGTTCCGGTCCAGATACGCAGTATTTT | CASSLSPGSGPDTQYF
. | TRBJ2-2 | . | TRBV11-3 | TGTGCCAGCAGCGTATCTAGCCTCACCGGGGAGCTGTTTTTT | CASSVSSLTGELFF
. | TRBJ1-1 | . | TRBV24-1 | TGTGCCACCCAGGGGAACACTGAAGCTTTCTTT | CATQGNTEAFF
once | TRBJ2-1 | TRBD2 | TRBV4-3 | TGCGCCAGCAGCCACGCTAGCGGGAGTTATATCAATGAGCAGTTCTTC | CASSHASGSYINEQFF
. | TRBJ1-5 | TRBD1 | TRBV6-6 | TGTGCCAGCAGATCGCCGGGACAGGGAAGGAATCAGCCCCAGCATTTT | CASRSPGQGRNQPQHF
. | TRBJ2-7 | . | TRBV7-9 | TGTGCCAGCAGCCAACAAGAGGACACGCGATTGGTCTACTTC | CASSQQEDTRLVYF
. | TRBJ2-7 | . | TRBV6-2/TRBV6-3 | TGTGCCAGCAGTCAACCCCAGGGGTTACGCGAGCAGTACTTC | CASSQPQGLREQYF
. | TRBJ1-2 | TRBD1 | TRBV6-5 | TGTGCCAGCAGTTACCTACAGGGGGACTATGGCTACACCTTC | CASSYLQGDYGYTF
. | TRBJ1-2 | . | TRBV7-2 | TGTGCCAGCAGCGAACACCAAGGGGCAGCTAACTATGGCTACACCTTC | CASSEHQGAANYGYTF
. | TRBJ2-6 | TRBD2 | TRBV11-3 | TGTGCCAGCAGCTTGTTGGCGGGGGGCGAGGGCGTCCTGACTTTC | CASSLLAGGEGVLTF
many | TRBJ1-1 | . | TRBV11-2 | TGTGCCAGCAGCTTATCAGGGAACACTGAAGCTTTCTTT | CASSLSGNTEAFF
. | TRBJ2-6 | TRBD2 | TRBV6-1 | TGTGCCAGCAGTGACGGGGGGGTCGCTGGGGCCAACGTCCTGACTTTC | CASSDGGVAGANVLTF
. | TRBJ1-5 | TRBD1 | TRBV27 | TGTGCCAGCAGTACCGGACAGGCTAGCAATCAGCCCCAGCATTTT | CASSTGQASNQPQHF